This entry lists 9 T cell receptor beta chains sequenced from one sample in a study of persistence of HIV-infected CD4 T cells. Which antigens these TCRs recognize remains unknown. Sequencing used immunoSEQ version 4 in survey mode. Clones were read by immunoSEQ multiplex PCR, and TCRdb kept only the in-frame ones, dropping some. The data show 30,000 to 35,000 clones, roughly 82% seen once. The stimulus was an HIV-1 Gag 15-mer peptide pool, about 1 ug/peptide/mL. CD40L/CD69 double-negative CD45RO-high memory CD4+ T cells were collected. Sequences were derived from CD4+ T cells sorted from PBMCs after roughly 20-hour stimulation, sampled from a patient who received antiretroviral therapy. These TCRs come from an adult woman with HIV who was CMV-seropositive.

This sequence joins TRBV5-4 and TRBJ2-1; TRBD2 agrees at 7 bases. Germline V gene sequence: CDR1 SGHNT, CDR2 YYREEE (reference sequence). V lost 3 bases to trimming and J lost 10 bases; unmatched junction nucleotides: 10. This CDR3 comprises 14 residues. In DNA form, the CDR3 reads TGTGCCAGCAGCTCTAGCGGCGGAGTGGGCGAGCAGTTCTTC. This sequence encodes CASSSSGGVGEQFF.

CDR3 protein: CASTLDPGANVLTF. CDR3 nucleotides: TGTGCCAGTACCCTGGACCCTGGGGCCAACGTCCTGACTTTC. The V gene is TRBV19, the J gene TRBJ2-6; D call uncertain. CDR1 and CDR2 (germline): LNHDA, SQIVND (reference sequence). The CDR3 runs 14 residues. V lost 7 bases to trimming and J lost 2 bases, with 9 bases between them.

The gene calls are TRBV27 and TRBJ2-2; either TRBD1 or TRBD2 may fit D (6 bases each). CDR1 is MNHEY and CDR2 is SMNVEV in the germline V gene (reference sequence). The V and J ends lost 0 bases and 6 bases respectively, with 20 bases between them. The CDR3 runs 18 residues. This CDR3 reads CASSLSSWGAKRAGELFF. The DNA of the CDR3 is TGTGCCAGCAGTTTATCATCCTGGGGGGCAAAGAGGGCCGGGGAGCTGTTTTTT.

For the CDR3, the DNA is TGTGCCAGCAGTCCCGTACAGGGGGCTGTGGAGACCCAGTACTTC. Encoded protein: CASSPVQGAVETQYF. This sequence joins TRBV6-1 and TRBJ2-5; 9 bases fit TRBD1. The CDR3 runs to 15 residues. The junction had 9 bases not matched to a gene; V was cut back by 5 bases and J by 5 bases. CDR1 is MNHNS, CDR2 SASEGT, per germline.

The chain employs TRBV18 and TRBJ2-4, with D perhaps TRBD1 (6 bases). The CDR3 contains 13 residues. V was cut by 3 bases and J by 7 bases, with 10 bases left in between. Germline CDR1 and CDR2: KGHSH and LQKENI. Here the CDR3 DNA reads TGTGCCAGCTCACCCCAGGGGTGGAACATTCAGTACTTC. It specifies CASSPQGWNIQYF.

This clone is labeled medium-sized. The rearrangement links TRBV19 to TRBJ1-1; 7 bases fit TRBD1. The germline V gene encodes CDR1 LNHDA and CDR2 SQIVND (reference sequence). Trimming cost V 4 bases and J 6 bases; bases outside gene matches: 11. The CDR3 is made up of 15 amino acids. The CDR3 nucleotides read TGTGCCAGTAGTAGAAAGGGGGCCCTGAGGGCTGAAGCTTTCTTT. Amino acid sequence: CASSRKGALRAEAFF.

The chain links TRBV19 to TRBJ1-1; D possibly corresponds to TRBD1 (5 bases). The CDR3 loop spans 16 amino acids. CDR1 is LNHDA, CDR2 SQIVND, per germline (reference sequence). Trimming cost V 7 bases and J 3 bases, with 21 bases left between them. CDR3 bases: TGTGCCAGTAATCAGGGCCCCCGAGCCAGGGACACTGAAGCTTTCTTT. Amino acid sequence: CASNQGPRARDTEAFF.

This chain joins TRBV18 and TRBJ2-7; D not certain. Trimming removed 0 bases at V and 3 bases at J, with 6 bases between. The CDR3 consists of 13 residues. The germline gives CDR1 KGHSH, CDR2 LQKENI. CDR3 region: CASSPPVSYEQYF. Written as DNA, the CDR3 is TGTGCCAGCTCACCACCAGTTAGCTACGAGCAGTACTTC.

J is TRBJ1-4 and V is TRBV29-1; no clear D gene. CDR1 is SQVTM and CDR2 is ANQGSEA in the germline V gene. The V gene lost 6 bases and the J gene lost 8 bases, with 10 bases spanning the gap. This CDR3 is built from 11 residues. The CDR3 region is CSVVTPEKLFF. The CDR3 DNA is TGCAGCGTCGTAACACCCGAAAAACTGTTTTTT.